These 21 T cell receptor beta chains share one sample of origin, sequenced in a study of T cell repertoires in cytomegalovirus infection. TCRdb used MiXCR to reprocess the reads, holding one entry per CDR3 protein. In the table there are 900,000 to 950,000 distinct CDR3 sequences, less than 40% of which are singletons. These receptors lack a known antigen. This specimen consisted of cultured CD8+ T cells from PBMCs, obtained from culture after CMV antigen stimulation. The source is a human donor in good health (CMV status not recorded). Some clones in this sample may be carry-over from other donors' samples.

This clonotype was detected only a few times. The V call is TRBV2, the J call TRBJ2-5; 9 nucleotides match TRBD2. V lost 8 bases and J lost 2; bases outside the gene matches: 12. The CDR3 totals 16 residues. Germline V gene data show CDR1 as SNHLY and CDR2 as FYNNEI. The DNA of the CDR3 is TGTGCCAGCCCCCTCGTAGGGCTAGCGGGACAAGAGACCCAGTACTTC. This translates into CASPLVGLAGQETQYF.

Judged by abundance, this clonotype is medium-sized. The chain uses TRBV7-2 and TRBJ2-1; TRBD2 might be the D (6 bases). The CDR3 contains 15 residues. The V gene lost 8 bases and the J gene lost 3 bases, with 17 bases spanning the gap. CDR1 SGHTA and CDR2 FQGNSA come from the germline V gene. CDR3 sequence: CASGPLTGGYNEQFF. The DNA of the CDR3 is TGTGCCAGCGGCCCTCTAACCGGGGGCTACAATGAGCAGTTCTTC. The full variable domain, rest sourced from reference TRBV7-2 and TRBJ2-1, is GAGVSQSPSNKVTEKGKDVELRCDPISGHTALYWYRQSLGQGLEFLIYFQGNSAPDKSGLPSDRFSAERTGGSVSTLTIQRTQQEDSAVYLCASGPLTGGYNEQFFGPGTRLTVL.

The rearrangement joins TRBV6-5 to TRBJ2-7; D uncertain. The V gene's germline CDR1 is MNHEY and CDR2 SVGAGI. This CDR3 is built from 12 residues. The V end was cut by 7 bases, the J end by 0 bases, with 7 bases between. The CDR3 here is CASIWDSYEQYV. The CDR3 coding sequence is TGTGCCAGCATCTGGGACTCCTACGAGCAGTACGTC.

The rearrangement uses TRBV4-2 and TRBJ2-1; TRBD2 is a possible D gene (7 bases). Trimming cost V 0 bases and J 7 bases, with 16 bases left between them. The CDR3 extends over 16 amino acids. CDR1 is LGHNA and CDR2 is YNFKEQ in the germline V gene. The CDR3 DNA reads TGTGCCAGCAGCCAAGAGTGGGAGGCGGGGGCAAATGAGCAGTTCTTC. Translating it yields CASSQEWEAGANEQFF.

This clonotype was detected a few times. V is TRBV4-1 and J is TRBJ1-2; 9 nucleotides match TRBD1. The CDR3 covers 15 residues. From germline, CDR1 is MGHRA and CDR2 YSYEKL. The V gene end was trimmed by 4 bases and the J gene end by 6 bases; junction bases not matched to a gene: 9. The CDR3 loop is CASSPITGGFDGYTF. Here the CDR3 DNA reads TGCGCCAGCAGCCCTATAACAGGGGGCTTCGATGGCTACACCTTC.

This clonotype was seen just once. The chain employs TRBV13 and TRBJ2-3; D uncertain. In germline, CDR1 is PRHDT, CDR2 FYEKMQ (reference sequence). V was shortened by 0 bases and J by 8 bases, with 6 bases between the two germline ends. The CDR3 covers 12 residues. CDR3 sequence (DNA): TGTGCCAGCAGCTTAGGTTTTTTTACGCAGTATTTT. Protein product: CASSLGFFTQYF.

The gene calls are TRBV4-2 and TRBJ2-3; D possibly corresponds to TRBD1 (6 bases). Germline CDR1 is LGHNA and CDR2 is YNFKEQ. There are 16 residues in the CDR3. Trimming stripped 3 bases from V and 3 bases from J, with 16 bases between. CDR3 sequence: CASSQVQGRRTDTQYF. In nucleotides, the CDR3 is TGTGCCAGCAGCCAGGTACAGGGCAGACGAACAGATACGCAGTATTTT.

This chain uses TRBV6-5 with TRBJ1-2; weak D call: TRBD1 (6 bases). The length of the CDR3 is 14 residues. The germline CDR1 and CDR2 sequences are MNHEY and SVGAGI. The V end lost 5 bases, the J end lost 5 bases, and 15 bases lay between the germline ends. Written as DNA, the CDR3 is TGTGCCAGCAGTGGGGGGGGGGCCGGTTATGGCTACACCTTC. Its protein is CASSGGGAGYGYTF.

DNA of the CDR3: TGTGCCAGCAGCTTGGGAGAGAAGAGCTCCTACGAGCAGTACGTC. Translating it yields CASSLGEKSSYEQYV. The chain links TRBV5-3 to TRBJ2-7, with D possibly matching TRBD2 (5 bases). TRBV5-3 counts as an open reading frame of uncertain function. CDR3 length equals 15 residues.

The rearrangement joins TRBV4-2 to TRBJ1-1, with D unclear. Germline CDR1 LGHNA, CDR2 YNFKEQ. V lost 6 bases and J lost 0, with 11 bases in between. The CDR3 runs to 14 residues. The CDR3, as DNA: TGTGCCAGCAGGCCAAGATATGTGAACACTGAAGCTTTCTTT. Translation gives CASRPRYVNTEAFF.

This clonotype has just a few counts. The chain links TRBV6-6 to TRBJ2-5; TRBD2 agrees at 10 bases. The CDR3 is 15 amino acids. Per germline, CDR1 MNHNY and CDR2 SVGAGI (reference sequence). V lost 2 bases to trimming and J lost 6 bases; unmatched junction nucleotides: 6. CDR3 protein: CASSYGLAGEQTQYF. CDR3 bases: TGTGCCAGCAGTTACGGGCTAGCGGGGGAGCAGACCCAGTACTTC.

This chain uses TRBV19 with TRBJ1-3; unclear D gene. There are 12 residues in the CDR3. Trimming left V 5 bases short and J 8 bases short, with 10 bases between. Per germline, CDR1 LNHDA and CDR2 SQIVND (reference sequence). CDR3 in amino acids: CASSGGEDTIYF. CDR3 in DNA: TGTGCCAGTAGTGGTGGGGAAGACACCATATATTTT. The full variable domain, its missing parts supplied by reference TRBV19 and TRBJ1-3, is DGGITQSPKYLFRKEGQNVTLSCEQNLNHDAMYWYRQDPGQGLRLIYYSQIVNDFQKGDIAEGYSVSREKKESFPLTVTSAQKNPTAFYLCASSGGEDTIYFGEGSWLTVV.

This chain uses TRBV5-5 with TRBJ1-1; TRBD1 might be the D (6 bases). Germline values: CDR1 SGHKS, CDR2 YYEKEE (reference sequence). This CDR3 has 16 residues. V shed 0 bases and J shed 0 bases, with 12 bases lying between them. CDR3 region: CASSLVWDNMNTEAFF. CDR3 nucleotides: TGTGCCAGCAGCTTGGTTTGGGACAACATGAACACTGAAGCTTTCTTT. Filled out from reference TRBV5-5 and TRBJ1-1, the complete variable domain reads DAGVTQSPTHLIKTRGQQVTLRCSPISGHKSVSWYQQVLGQGPQFIFQYYEKEERGRGNFPDRFSARQFPNYSSELNVNALLLGDSALYLCASSLVWDNMNTEAFFGQGTRLTVV.

The V gene is TRBV6-5, the J gene TRBJ2-7, with a tentative D call TRBD1 (5 bases). Germline V gene data show CDR1 as MNHEY and CDR2 as SVGAGI. V lost 2 bases to trimming and J lost 3 bases, with 8 bases between them. The CDR3 covers 13 residues. The CDR3 spells CASSYGANYEQYV. DNA for the CDR3: TGTGCCAGCAGTTACGGGGCAAACTACGAGCAGTACGTC.

The chain has TRBV10-2 and TRBJ1-1, with 9 bases that match TRBD1. The CDR3 length is 14 residues. Germline lookup yields CDR1 WSHSY and CDR2 SAAADI. V was pared by 1 base and J by 11 bases, with 8 bases of the junction left unmatched. As DNA, the CDR3 is TGCGCCAGCAGTGAGTGGGACAGGGCTCTCAGGGCTTTCTTT. Its protein is CASSEWDRALRAFF.

This clonotype occurred a few times. CDR3 sequence: CASSQAGTVNTEAFF. The DNA for the CDR3 is TGCGCCAGCAGCCAAGCCGGGACAGTGAACACTGAAGCTTTCTTT. The gene calls are TRBV4-3 and TRBJ1-1, with 7 bases that match TRBD1. Germline-derived CDR1 and CDR2 are LGHNA and YSLEER. V lost 1 base, J lost 0 bases, and 2 bases stayed unmatched. This CDR3 contains 15 residues.

J is TRBJ2-3 and V is TRBV7-4; no definite D call. Deletions cut 7 bases from V and 4 bases from J, with 15 bases between. Germline values: CDR1 SGHVT, CDR2 SQSDAQ. The CDR3 has 14 residues. CDR3 DNA: TGTGCCAGCAACTTGTCCCTCCAGGCAGATACGCAGTATTTT. Protein sequence: CASNLSLQADTQYF.

This clonotype was detected only a few times. V gene TRBV7-8 combines with J gene TRBJ2-3; D is undetermined. V lost 3 bases, J lost 0 bases, and 16 bases lay in between. Germline V gene sequence: CDR1 SGHVS, CDR2 FQNEAQ. The CDR3 is 17 residues long. The CDR3 is CASSFSTIRVSTDTQYF. The CDR3, as DNA: TGTGCCAGCAGCTTTAGTACTATACGGGTGAGCACAGATACGCAGTATTTT.

This chain uses TRBV19 with TRBJ2-2, with a weak D call TRBD2 (5 bases). The CDR3 is 16 amino acids. Trimming took 2 bases from V and 2 from J, leaving 12 bases between them. Per germline, CDR1 LNHDA and CDR2 SQIVND (reference sequence). The CDR3 protein is CASSIPEGPNTGELFF. CDR3 coding DNA: TGTGCCAGTAGTATACCCGAGGGCCCTAACACCGGGGAGCTGTTTTTT.

The genes are TRBV5-5 and TRBJ2-2; 13 bases map to TRBD2. This CDR3 has 17 residues. The V segment lost 4 bases and the J segment 4 bases; nucleotides outside the gene matches: 7. The germline CDR1 and CDR2 sequences are SGHKS and YYEKEE (reference sequence). The CDR3 DNA follows: TGTGCCAGCAGCGGCGCCGGGACTAGCGGGGCCACCGGGGAGCTGTTTTTT. Translated, it gives CASSGAGTSGATGELFF.

The V and J genes are TRBV15 and TRBJ2-1; 7 nucleotides align to TRBD2. J gave up 3 bases and V 8 bases, and 1 base lay outside the gene matches. From germline, CDR1 is LNHNV and CDR2 YYDKDF (reference sequence). CDR3 length equals 12 residues. The CDR3 loop reads CATGGGYNEQFF. CDR3 coding DNA: TGTGCCACCGGGGGGGGCTACAATGAGCAGTTCTTC.